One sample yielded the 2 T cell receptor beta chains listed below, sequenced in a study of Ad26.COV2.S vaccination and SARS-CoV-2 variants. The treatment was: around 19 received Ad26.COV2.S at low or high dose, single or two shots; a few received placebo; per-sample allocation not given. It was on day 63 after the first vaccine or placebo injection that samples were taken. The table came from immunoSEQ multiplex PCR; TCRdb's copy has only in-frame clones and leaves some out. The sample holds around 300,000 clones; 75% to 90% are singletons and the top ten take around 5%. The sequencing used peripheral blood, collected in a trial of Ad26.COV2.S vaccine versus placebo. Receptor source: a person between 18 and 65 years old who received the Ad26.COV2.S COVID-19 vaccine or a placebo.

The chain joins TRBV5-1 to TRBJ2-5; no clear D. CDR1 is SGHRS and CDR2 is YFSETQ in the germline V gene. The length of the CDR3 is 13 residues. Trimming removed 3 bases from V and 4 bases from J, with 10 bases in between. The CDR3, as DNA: TGCGCCAGCAGCTCGTACAGTCGAGAGACCCAGTACTTC. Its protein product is CASSSYSRETQYF.

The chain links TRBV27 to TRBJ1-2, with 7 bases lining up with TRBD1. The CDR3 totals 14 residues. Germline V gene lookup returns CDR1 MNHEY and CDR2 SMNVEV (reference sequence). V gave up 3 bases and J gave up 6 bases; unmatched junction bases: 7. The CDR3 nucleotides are TGTGCCAGCAGTTTTGGAGGGGGCTCGGATGGCTACACCTTC. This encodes CASSFGGGSDGYTF.